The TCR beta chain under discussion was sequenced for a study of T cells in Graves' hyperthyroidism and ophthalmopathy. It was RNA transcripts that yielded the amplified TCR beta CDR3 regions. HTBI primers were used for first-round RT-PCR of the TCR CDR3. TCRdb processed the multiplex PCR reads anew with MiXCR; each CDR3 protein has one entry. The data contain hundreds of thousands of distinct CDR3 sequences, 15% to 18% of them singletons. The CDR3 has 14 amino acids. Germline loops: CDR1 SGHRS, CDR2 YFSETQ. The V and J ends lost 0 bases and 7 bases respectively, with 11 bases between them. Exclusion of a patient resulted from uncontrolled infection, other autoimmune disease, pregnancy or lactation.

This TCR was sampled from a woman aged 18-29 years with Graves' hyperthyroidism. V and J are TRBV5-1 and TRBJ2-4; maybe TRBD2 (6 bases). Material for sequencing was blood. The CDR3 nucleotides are TGCGCCAGCAGCTTGGGGGGGGATGGCAACATTCAGTACTTC. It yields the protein CASSLGGDGNIQYF. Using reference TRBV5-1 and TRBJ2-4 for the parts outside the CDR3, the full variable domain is KAGVTQTPRYLIKTRGQQVTLSCSPISGHRSVSWYQQTPGQGLQFLFEYFSETQRNKGNFPGRFSGRQFSNSRSEMNVSTLELGDSALYLCASSLGGDGNIQYFGAGTRLSVL.